This T cell receptor beta chain was recovered during a study of blood T cell repertoires in COVID-19. On the study more broadly: The United States, Italy and Spain provided the acute and convalescent COVID-19 samples. Nucleic acid was either cDNA or gDNA, and it came from T cells, B-cell-depleted T cells, or PBMCs.

As processed by the authors: Amplification with reference gene primers provided the estimates of nucleated cell counts. Measured with immunoSEQ multiplex PCR; TCRdb has only the in-frame clones, and not every one. That table is the source of V, J and clone size, and D and trimming were worked out from the DNA. The sample shows about 21,000 clones, 80% to 90% of them seen only once. From germline, CDR1 is SQVTM and CDR2 ANQGSEA. The CDR3 is made up of 15 amino acids. V shed 0 bases, J shed 4 bases, and the junction held 8 bases outside the gene matches. The source of this sequence is a human donor with active COVID-19. The donor label of this sample is uncertain. The gene calls are TRBV29-1 and TRBJ1-2; 7 nucleotides line up with TRBD1. The material sequenced was peripheral blood. This CDR3 is CSVEDRGQSSYGYTF. DNA for the CDR3: TGCAGCGTTGAAGATAGGGGACAGTCGAGCTATGGCTACACCTTC.